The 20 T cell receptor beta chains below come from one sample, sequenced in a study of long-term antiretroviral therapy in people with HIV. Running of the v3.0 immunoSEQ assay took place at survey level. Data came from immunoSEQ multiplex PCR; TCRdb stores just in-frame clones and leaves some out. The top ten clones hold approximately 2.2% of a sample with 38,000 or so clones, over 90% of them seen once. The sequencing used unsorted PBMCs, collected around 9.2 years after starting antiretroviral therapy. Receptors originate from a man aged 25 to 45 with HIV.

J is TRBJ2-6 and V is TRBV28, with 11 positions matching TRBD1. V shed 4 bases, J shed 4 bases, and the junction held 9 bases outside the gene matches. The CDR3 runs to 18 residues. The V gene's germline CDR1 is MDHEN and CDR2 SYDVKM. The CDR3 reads CASSSGTGGLSGANVLTF. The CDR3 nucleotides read TGTGCCAGCAGTTCGGGGACAGGGGGACTATCCGGGGCCAACGTCCTGACTTTC.

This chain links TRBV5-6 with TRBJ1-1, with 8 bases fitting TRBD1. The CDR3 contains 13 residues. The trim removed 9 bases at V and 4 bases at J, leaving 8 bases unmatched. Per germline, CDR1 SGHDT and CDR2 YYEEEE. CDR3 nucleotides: TGTGCCACCCACGGACAGGGAATCACTGAAGCTTTCTTT. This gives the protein CATHGQGITEAFF.

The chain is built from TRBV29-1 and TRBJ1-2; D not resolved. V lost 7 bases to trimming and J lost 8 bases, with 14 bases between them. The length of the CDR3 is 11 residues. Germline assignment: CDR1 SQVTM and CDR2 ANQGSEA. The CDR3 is CSAWTGEGYTF. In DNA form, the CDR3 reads TGCAGCGCGTGGACGGGTGAGGGCTACACCTTC.

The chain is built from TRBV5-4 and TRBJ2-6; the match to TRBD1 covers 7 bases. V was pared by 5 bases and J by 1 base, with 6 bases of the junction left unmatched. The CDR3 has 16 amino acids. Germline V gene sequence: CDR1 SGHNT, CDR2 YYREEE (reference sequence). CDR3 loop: CASRKGAESGANVLTF. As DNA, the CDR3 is TGTGCCAGCAGGAAGGGGGCCGAATCTGGGGCCAACGTCCTGACTTTC.

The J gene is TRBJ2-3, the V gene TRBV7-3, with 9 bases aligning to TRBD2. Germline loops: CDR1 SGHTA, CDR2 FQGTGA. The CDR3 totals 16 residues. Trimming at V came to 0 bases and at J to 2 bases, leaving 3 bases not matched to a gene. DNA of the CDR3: TGTGCCAGCAGCTTAACGCTAGCGGGGTCCACAGATACGCAGTATTTT. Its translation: CASSLTLAGSTDTQYF. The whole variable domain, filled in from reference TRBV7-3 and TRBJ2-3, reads GAGVSQTPSNKVTEKGKYVELRCDPISGHTALYWYRQSLGQGPEFLIYFQGTGAADDSGLPNDRFFAVRPEGSVSTLKIQRTERGDSAVYLCASSLTLAGSTDTQYFGPGTRLTVL.

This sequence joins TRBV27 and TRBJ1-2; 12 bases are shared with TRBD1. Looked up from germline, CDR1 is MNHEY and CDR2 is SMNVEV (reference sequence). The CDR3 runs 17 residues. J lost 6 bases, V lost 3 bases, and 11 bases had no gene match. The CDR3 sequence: CASSFLVPGQGAHGYTF. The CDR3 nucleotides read TGTGCCAGCAGTTTTTTGGTCCCGGGACAGGGGGCTCATGGCTACACCTTC.

The CDR3 reads CASSRGSPKTGNTIYF. The CDR3 DNA follows: TGTGCCAGCAGCCGAGGCAGCCCAAAAACTGGAAACACCATATATTTT. The chain employs TRBV27 and TRBJ1-3; no clear D gene. This CDR3 region has 16 residues. The germline V gene has CDR1 MNHEY and CDR2 SMNVEV (reference sequence). V was trimmed by 6 bases and J by 2 bases, leaving 17 bases between them.

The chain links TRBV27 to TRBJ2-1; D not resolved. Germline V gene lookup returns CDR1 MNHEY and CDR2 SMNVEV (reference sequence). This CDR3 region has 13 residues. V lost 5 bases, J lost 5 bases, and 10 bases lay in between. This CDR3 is CASSHGINNEQFF. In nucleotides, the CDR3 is TGTGCCAGCAGTCACGGTATCAACAATGAGCAGTTCTTC.

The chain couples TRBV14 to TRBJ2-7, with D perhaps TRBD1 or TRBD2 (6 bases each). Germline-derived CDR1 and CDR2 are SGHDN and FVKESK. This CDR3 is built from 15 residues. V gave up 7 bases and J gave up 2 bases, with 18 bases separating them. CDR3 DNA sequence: TGTGCCAGCATCCCGGAGGGGGGCAAAACCTACGAGCAGTACGTC. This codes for CASIPEGGKTYEQYV.

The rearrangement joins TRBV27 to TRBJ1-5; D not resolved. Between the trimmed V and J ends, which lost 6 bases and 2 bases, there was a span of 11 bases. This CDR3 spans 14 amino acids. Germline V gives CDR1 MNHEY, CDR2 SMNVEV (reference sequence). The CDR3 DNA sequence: TGTGCCAGCAGGGTCGGGGTAGGCAATCAGCCCCAGCATTTT. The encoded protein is CASRVGVGNQPQHF.

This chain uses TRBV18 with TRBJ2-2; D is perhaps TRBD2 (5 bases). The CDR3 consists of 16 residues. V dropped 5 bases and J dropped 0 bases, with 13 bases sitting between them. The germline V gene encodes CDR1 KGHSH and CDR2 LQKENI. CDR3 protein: CASSNAGLSNTGELFF. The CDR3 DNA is TGTGCCAGCTCAAATGCCGGACTCTCGAACACCGGGGAGCTGTTTTTT.

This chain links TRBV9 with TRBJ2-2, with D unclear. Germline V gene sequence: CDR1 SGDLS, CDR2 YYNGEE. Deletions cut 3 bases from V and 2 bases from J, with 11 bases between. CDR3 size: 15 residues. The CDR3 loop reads CASSASLANTGELFF. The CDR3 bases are TGTGCCAGCAGCGCTTCCCTTGCCAACACCGGGGAGCTGTTTTTT.

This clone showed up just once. The CDR3 spells CASSDDGPVYEQFF. CDR3 sequence (DNA): TGTGCCAGCAGTGATGACGGGCCCGTTTATGAGCAGTTCTTC. The chain combines TRBV2 with TRBJ2-1; D gene uncertain. CDR1 is SNHLY and CDR2 is FYNNEI in the germline V gene. V lost 3 bases, J lost 8 bases, and 14 bases lay in between. This CDR3 has 14 residues.

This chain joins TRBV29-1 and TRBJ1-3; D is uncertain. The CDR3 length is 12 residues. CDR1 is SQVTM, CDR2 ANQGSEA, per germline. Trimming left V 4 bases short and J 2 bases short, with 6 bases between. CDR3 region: CSVVSTGNTIYF. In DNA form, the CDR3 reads TGCAGCGTTGTATCGACTGGAAACACCATATATTTT.

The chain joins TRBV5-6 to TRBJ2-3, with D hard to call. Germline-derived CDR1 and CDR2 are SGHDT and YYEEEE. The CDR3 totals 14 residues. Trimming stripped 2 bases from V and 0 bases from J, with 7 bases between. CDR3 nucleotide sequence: TGTGCCAGCAGCTTAACAGAGAGCACAGATACGCAGTATTTT. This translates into CASSLTESTDTQYF.

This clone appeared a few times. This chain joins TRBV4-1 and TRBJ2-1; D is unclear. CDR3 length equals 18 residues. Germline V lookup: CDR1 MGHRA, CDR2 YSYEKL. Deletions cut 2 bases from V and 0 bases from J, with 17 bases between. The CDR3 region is CASSQNDMGFSSYNEQFF. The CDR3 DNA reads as TGCGCCAGCAGCCAAAACGATATGGGCTTCAGCTCCTACAATGAGCAGTTCTTC.

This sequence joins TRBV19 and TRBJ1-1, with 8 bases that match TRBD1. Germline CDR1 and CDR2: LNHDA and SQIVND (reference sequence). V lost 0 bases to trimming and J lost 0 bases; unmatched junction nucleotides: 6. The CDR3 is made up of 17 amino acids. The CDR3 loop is CASSIDGTGTMNTEAFF. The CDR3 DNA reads TGTGCCAGTAGTATAGACGGGACAGGTACCATGAACACTGAAGCTTTCTTT.

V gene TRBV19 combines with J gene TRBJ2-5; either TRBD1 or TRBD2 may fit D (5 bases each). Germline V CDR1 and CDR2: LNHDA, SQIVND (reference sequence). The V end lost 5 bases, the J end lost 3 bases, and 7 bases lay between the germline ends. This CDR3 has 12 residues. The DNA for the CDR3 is TGTGCCAGTAGTGGGGGAGAAGAGACCCAGTACTTC. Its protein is CASSGGEETQYF. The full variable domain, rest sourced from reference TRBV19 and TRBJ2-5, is DGGITQSPKYLFRKEGQNVTLSCEQNLNHDAMYWYRQDPGQGLRLIYYSQIVNDFQKGDIAEGYSVSREKKESFPLTVTSAQKNPTAFYLCASSGGEETQYFGPGTRLLVL.

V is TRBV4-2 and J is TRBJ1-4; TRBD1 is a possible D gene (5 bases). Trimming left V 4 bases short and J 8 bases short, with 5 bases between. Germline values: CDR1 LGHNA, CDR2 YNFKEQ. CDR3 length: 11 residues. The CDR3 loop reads CASSPGEKLFF. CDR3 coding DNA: TGTGCCAGCAGCCCAGGGGAAAAACTGTTTTTT.

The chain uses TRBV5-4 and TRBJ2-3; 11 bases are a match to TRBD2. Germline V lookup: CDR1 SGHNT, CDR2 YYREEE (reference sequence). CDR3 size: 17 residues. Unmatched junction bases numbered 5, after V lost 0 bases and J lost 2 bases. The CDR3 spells CASSLGGSGGVTDTQYF. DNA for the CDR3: TGTGCCAGCAGCTTGGGCGGTAGCGGGGGGGTCACAGATACGCAGTATTTT.